This is a list of T cell receptor beta chains from one sample in a study of shared clonotypes between healthy human individuals. The method was immunoSEQ multiplex PCR; TCRdb's version includes in-frame clones alone and lacks a portion of them. The profile shows 1,400,000 or so clones, approximately 98.5% of them singletons. Sequenced: naive CD4+ T cells sorted from blood. Receptor source: a man aged 25-45 years in good health. The CDR3 runs from the conserved cysteine through the conserved F or W. D genes are given only for firm matches.

CASSQGGSSYEQYF | TRBJ2-7 | TRBD2 | TRBV18
CASSLEYEQYF | TRBJ2-7 | - | TRBV7-8
CATQDRGYTF | TRBJ1-2 | - | TRBV19
CASSFSVPAGNTEAFF | TRBJ1-1 | - | TRBV7-8
CASHNTDKAGGPHNSYNEQFF | TRBJ2-1 | TRBD2 | TRBV5-1
CASSLFRGSRSEQYF | TRBJ2-7 | TRBD2 | TRBV5-6
CASSEVASYYEQYF | TRBJ2-7 | - | TRBV6-1
CASSWGGGEQYF | TRBJ2-7 | - | TRBV6-6
CASSYTAGSYEQYF | TRBJ2-7 | - | TRBV5-1
CASSLGLAYYNEQFF | TRBJ2-1 | TRBD2 | TRBV6-5
CASSFDRLTDTQYF | TRBJ2-3 | - | TRBV28
CSVGDTNQPQHF | TRBJ1-5 | - | TRBV29-1
CAIRTGQNYGYTF | TRBJ1-2 | - | TRBV10-3
CASSPESSSGRSYEQYF | TRBJ2-7 | TRBD2 | TRBV4-1
CASSKNQGGGNEKLFF | TRBJ1-4 | TRBD1 | TRBV28
CASSSGQGENIQYF | TRBJ2-4 | TRBD1 | TRBV7-6
CASSSPGLSPYEQYF | TRBJ2-7 | TRBD2 | TRBV27
CASSEGHPGGNQPQHF | TRBJ1-5 | TRBD1 | TRBV2
CASSGGLAGYEQYF | TRBJ2-7 | TRBD2 | TRBV9
CASSYFGVSGEKLFF | TRBJ1-4 | - | TRBV6-5
CASSKGPTGELFF | TRBJ2-2 | - | TRBV19
CASRRTATNEKLFF | TRBJ1-4 | - | TRBV5-1
CASSLGGNEQYF | TRBJ2-7 | - | TRBV28